Sequencing of this T cell receptor beta chain was carried out in a study of cytomegalovirus exposure and HLA in healthy donors. Use of 60 Vbeta and 13 Jbeta primers characterized the PCR. The method was immunoSEQ multiplex PCR; TCRdb's version includes in-frame clones alone and lacks a portion of them. The sample yields about 140,000 clones, around four fifths seen once. CDR3 length equals 15 residues. Germline CDR1 LNHDA, CDR2 SQIVND (reference sequence). The germline V and J ends were trimmed by 6 bases and 8 bases, with 17 bases remaining between them. The sample taken for sequencing was PBMCs. The origin of this receptor is a man younger than 45 in good health and CMV-seropositive. V and J are TRBV19 and TRBJ1-6; D is unresolved. The CDR3 protein is CASSPFGGRDSPLHF. As DNA, the CDR3 is TGTGCCAGTAGCCCATTCGGAGGGAGGGATTCACCCCTCCACTTT.